These T cell receptor beta chains were read from a single sample in a study of siplizumab effects on memory and regulatory T cells. Measured with immunoSEQ multiplex PCR; TCRdb has only the in-frame clones, and not every one. Here the sample spans just under 85,000 clones, about 87% being singletons. Sequenced: Tregs sorted from blood. These receptors were collected from a human donor in good health. The CDR3 runs from the conserved cysteine through the conserved F or W. The order of the fields is J gene, clone size, V gene, D gene, CDR3 protein, CDR3 DNA. The D gene is left open where the match is weak. Only part of the rows carry a size: once, few, many, or a class if the clone is expanded.

j_gene: TRBJ2-5
abundance: .
v_gene: TRBV6-6
d_gene: .
CDR3aa: CASSYLETQYF
CDR3nt: TGTGCCAGCAGTTACTTGGAGACCCAGTACTTC

j_gene: TRBJ2-3
abundance: once
v_gene: TRBV19
d_gene: TRBD1
CDR3aa: CASSLNRGLNTDTQYF
CDR3nt: TGTGCCAGTAGCTTAAACAGGGGGCTTAACACAGATACGCAGTATTTT

j_gene: TRBJ1-6
abundance: .
v_gene: TRBV27
d_gene: .
CDR3aa: CASSPGISYNSPLHF
CDR3nt: TGTGCCAGCAGTCCGGGGATCTCCTATAATTCACCCCTCCACTTT

j_gene: TRBJ1-1
abundance: .
v_gene: TRBV9
d_gene: .
CDR3aa: CASSVWDDTEAFF
CDR3nt: TGTGCCAGCAGCGTATGGGACGACACTGAAGCTTTCTTT

j_gene: TRBJ1-4
abundance: .
v_gene: TRBV5-1
d_gene: .
CDR3aa: CASSSGGFNEKLFF
CDR3nt: TGCGCCAGCAGCTCGGGTGGGTTTAATGAAAAACTGTTTTTT

j_gene: TRBJ1-1
abundance: .
v_gene: TRBV20-1
d_gene: .
CDR3aa: CSARSAEAFF
CDR3nt: TGCAGTGCTAGGTCGGCTGAAGCTTTCTTT

j_gene: TRBJ1-6
abundance: .
v_gene: TRBV13
d_gene: .
CDR3aa: CASSLSFIGGNSPLHF
CDR3nt: TGTGCCAGCAGCTTATCTTTCATCGGCGGGAATTCACCCCTCCACTTT

j_gene: TRBJ1-1
abundance: few
v_gene: TRBV7-2
d_gene: .
CDR3aa: CASSPRPGTEAFF
CDR3nt: TGTGCCAGCAGCCCACGCCCGGGTACTGAAGCTTTCTTT

j_gene: TRBJ2-5
abundance: few
v_gene: TRBV5-1
d_gene: .
CDR3aa: CASSLRGAPVQETQYF
CDR3nt: TGCGCCAGCAGCTTGAGGGGGGCGCCGGTCCAAGAGACCCAGTACTTC

j_gene: TRBJ1-5
abundance: .
v_gene: TRBV4-1
d_gene: .
CDR3aa: CASSQGAVVGSSNQPQHF
CDR3nt: TGCGCCAGCAGCCAAGGGGCAGTGGTAGGAAGTAGCAATCAGCCCCAGCATTTT

j_gene: TRBJ1-1
abundance: .
v_gene: TRBV2
d_gene: .
CDR3aa: CASSASGYEAFF
CDR3nt: TGTGCCAGCAGTGCGAGCGGATATGAAGCTTTCTTT

j_gene: TRBJ1-4
abundance: once
v_gene: TRBV21-1
d_gene: .
CDR3aa: CASSSGAATNEKLFF
CDR3nt: TGTGCCAGCAGCTCTGGGGCGGCAACTAATGAAAAACTGTTTTTT

j_gene: TRBJ2-5
abundance: .
v_gene: TRBV6-1
d_gene: .
CDR3aa: CASSLDRVGGETQYF
CDR3nt: TGTGCCAGCAGCTTGGACAGGGTGGGAGGGGAGACCCAGTACTTC

j_gene: TRBJ1-2
abundance: .
v_gene: TRBV5-1
d_gene: .
CDR3aa: CASSLEHLGPYGYTF
CDR3nt: TGCGCCAGCAGCTTAGAACACCTAGGACCCTATGGCTACACCTTC

j_gene: TRBJ1-4
abundance: .
v_gene: TRBV7-9
d_gene: TRBD1
CDR3aa: CASSLSDRVNEKLFF
CDR3nt: TGTGCCAGCAGCTTATCCGACAGGGTGAATGAAAAACTGTTTTTT

j_gene: TRBJ2-6
abundance: .
v_gene: TRBV19
d_gene: .
CDR3aa: CASSSTVSGANVLTF
CDR3nt: TGTGCCAGTAGTAGCACAGTCTCTGGGGCCAACGTCCTGACTTTC

j_gene: TRBJ2-5
abundance: .
v_gene: TRBV6-1
d_gene: .
CDR3aa: CASSAWETQYF
CDR3nt: TGTGCCAGCAGTGCCTGGGAGACCCAGTACTTC

j_gene: TRBJ2-3
abundance: once
v_gene: TRBV19
d_gene: TRBD1
CDR3aa: CASSIRGQGRRDTQYF
CDR3nt: TGTGCCAGTAGTATTCGCGGACAGGGACGGCGAGATACGCAGTATTTT

j_gene: TRBJ1-2
abundance: .
v_gene: TRBV7-3
d_gene: .
CDR3aa: CASSPNRVYGYTF
CDR3nt: TGTGCCAGCAGCCCTAACAGGGTTTATGGCTACACCTTC

j_gene: TRBJ2-1
abundance: .
v_gene: TRBV6-5
d_gene: TRBD2
CDR3aa: CASSFLAGGNNEQFF
CDR3nt: TGTGCCAGCAGTTTTCTAGCGGGGGGAAACAATGAGCAGTTCTTC

j_gene: TRBJ2-1
abundance: .
v_gene: TRBV7-2
d_gene: .
CDR3aa: CASSADLGVGNEQFF
CDR3nt: TGTGCCAGCAGCGCCGATTTGGGGGTCGGGAATGAGCAGTTCTTC

j_gene: TRBJ2-7
abundance: .
v_gene: TRBV28
d_gene: TRBD1
CDR3aa: CASSPGTASYEQYF
CDR3nt: TGTGCCAGCAGTCCAGGGACAGCTAGTTACGAGCAGTACTTC

j_gene: TRBJ2-5
abundance: .
v_gene: TRBV7-2
d_gene: TRBD1
CDR3aa: CASSRQGGLQETQYF
CDR3nt: TGTGCCAGCAGCAGACAGGGGGGCTTACAAGAGACCCAGTACTTC

j_gene: TRBJ1-2
abundance: .
v_gene: TRBV2
d_gene: .
CDR3aa: CASSDGRGSWGYTF
CDR3nt: TGTGCCAGCAGTGACGGCAGGGGCTCTTGGGGCTACACCTTC

j_gene: TRBJ2-1
abundance: .
v_gene: TRBV7-9
d_gene: .
CDR3aa: CASSLVVGGAVFF
CDR3nt: TGTGCCAGCAGCTTAGTCGTGGGGGGAGCCGTGTTCTTC

j_gene: TRBJ2-2
abundance: few
v_gene: TRBV30
d_gene: .
CDR3aa: CAWKLGNTGELFF
CDR3nt: TGTGCCTGGAAGTTAGGGAACACCGGGGAGCTGTTTTTT

j_gene: TRBJ1-3
abundance: .
v_gene: TRBV20-1
d_gene: .
CDR3aa: CSAYTIYF
CDR3nt: TGCAGTGCTTACACCATATATTTT

j_gene: TRBJ1-4
abundance: .
v_gene: TRBV28
d_gene: .
CDR3aa: CASSLQDGTLNEKLFF
CDR3nt: TGTGCCAGCAGTTTACAGGACGGCACGCTAAATGAAAAACTGTTTTTT

j_gene: TRBJ2-3
abundance: .
v_gene: TRBV7-6
d_gene: .
CDR3aa: CASSFGGPADTQYF
CDR3nt: TGTGCCAGCAGCTTCGGGGGTCCGGCAGATACGCAGTATTTT

j_gene: TRBJ1-6
abundance: .
v_gene: TRBV5-6
d_gene: .
CDR3aa: CASSWVSEGNSPLHF
CDR3nt: TGTGCCAGCAGTTGGGTCTCCGAGGGTAATTCACCCCTCCACTTT

j_gene: TRBJ1-4
abundance: .
v_gene: TRBV7-6
d_gene: TRBD1
CDR3aa: CASSLANPTSVAGTGARLFF
CDR3nt: TGTGCCAGCAGCTTAGCCAACCCCACGTCGGTAGCTGGGACAGGGGCGAGGCTGTTTTTT

j_gene: TRBJ2-5
abundance: .
v_gene: TRBV11-2
d_gene: .
CDR3aa: CASSFWTEETQYF
CDR3nt: TGTGCCAGCAGCTTCTGGACAGAAGAGACCCAGTACTTC

j_gene: TRBJ1-5
abundance: .
v_gene: TRBV5-4
d_gene: .
CDR3aa: CASSLGVYQPQHF
CDR3nt: TGTGCCAGCAGCTTGGGGGTGTACCAGCCCCAGCATTTT

j_gene: TRBJ1-2
abundance: .
v_gene: TRBV9
d_gene: .
CDR3aa: CASSREGMGYGYTF
CDR3nt: TGTGCCAGCAGCCGAGAGGGGATGGGCTATGGCTACACCTTC

j_gene: TRBJ2-3
abundance: once
v_gene: TRBV6-1
d_gene: .
CDR3aa: CAGGGRTDTQYF
CDR3nt: TGTGCCGGGGGGGGGCGCACAGATACGCAGTATTTT

j_gene: TRBJ1-3
abundance: .
v_gene: TRBV5-3
d_gene: .
CDR3aa: CARSPALITGTSGNTIYF
CDR3nt: TGTGCCAGAAGCCCGGCCCTTATTACAGGAACCTCTGGAAACACCATATATTTT

j_gene: TRBJ2-5
abundance: .
v_gene: TRBV4-1
d_gene: .
CDR3aa: CASSPQITLQETQYF
CDR3nt: TGCGCCAGCAGCCCCCAAATTACCCTCCAAGAGACCCAGTACTTC

j_gene: TRBJ1-1
abundance: .
v_gene: TRBV6-6
d_gene: .
CDR3aa: CASSYRQGNTEAFF
CDR3nt: TGTGCCAGCAGTTACCGGCAGGGGAACACTGAAGCTTTCTTT

j_gene: TRBJ2-5
abundance: .
v_gene: TRBV27
d_gene: TRBD2
CDR3aa: CASRRGGVETQYF
CDR3nt: TGTGCCAGCAGGCGGGGGGGTGTGGAGACCCAGTACTTC

j_gene: TRBJ2-3
abundance: .
v_gene: TRBV5-1
d_gene: .
CDR3aa: CASTVAGTSTDTQYF
CDR3nt: TGCGCCAGCACCGTGGCGGGGACGAGCACAGATACGCAGTATTTT

j_gene: TRBJ2-3
abundance: .
v_gene: TRBV19
d_gene: .
CDR3aa: CASSWFWTDTQYF
CDR3nt: TGTGCCAGTAGTTGGTTTTGGACAGATACGCAGTATTTT

j_gene: TRBJ1-1
abundance: .
v_gene: TRBV5-4
d_gene: TRBD1
CDR3aa: CASSSRTGLTSEAFF
CDR3nt: TGTGCCAGCAGCTCCCGGACAGGCCTAACTTCTGAAGCTTTCTTT